Below, one T cell receptor beta chain is given with its context. The source of the sample is a study of T cell changes during pregnancy in multiple sclerosis. Trimming removed 3 bases from V and 2 bases from J; junction bases left unmatched: 4. Germline loops: CDR1 SGHTA, CDR2 FQGNSA. The CDR3 has 15 amino acids. Generated by immunoSEQ multiplex PCR, the TCRdb table keeps only in-frame clones and is missing some. The sample carries about 73,000 clones, about nine tenths recorded once. The starting material was peripheral blood, obtained after pregnancy. This rearrangement joins TRBV7-2 to TRBJ2-5; TRBD1 agrees at 9 bases. This TCR was recovered from a female donor in good health, enrolled as a control in a pregnancy study. CDR3 region: CASSLDRGRQETQYF. In DNA, the CDR3 is TGTGCCAGCAGCTTGGACAGGGGTAGGCAAGAGACCCAGTACTTC. Using reference TRBV7-2 and TRBJ2-5 for the parts outside the CDR3, the full variable domain is GAGVSQSPSNKVTEKGKDVELRCDPISGHTALYWYRQSLGQGLEFLIYFQGNSAPDKSGLPSDRFSAERTGGSVSTLTIQRTQQEDSAVYLCASSLDRGRQETQYFGPGTRLLVL.